The 31 T cell receptor beta chains below were found in one sample sequenced in a study of CXCR3 chemokines and chemotherapy response in bladder cancer. Each CDR3 protein is one row after TCRdb ran MiXCR on the PCR reads. In the table there are 13,000 or so distinct CDR3 sequences, 9.5% to 15% of which are singletons. Sample acquisition took place from a patient whose treatment included neoadjuvant chemotherapy. The receptors come from a human donor with bladder cancer that did not respond to neoadjuvant chemotherapy.

The rearrangement joins TRBV6-2 or TRBV6-3 to TRBJ1-4, with D perhaps TRBD1 (5 bases). V dropped 0 bases and J dropped 5 bases, with 16 bases sitting between them. Germline V gene lookup returns CDR1 MNHEY and CDR2 SVGEGT. CDR3 length: 17 residues. The CDR3 spells CASSYSLPGSRNEKLFF. The CDR3, as DNA: TGTGCCAGCAGTTACTCGCTTCCAGGGTCGCGGAATGAAAAACTGTTTTTT.

This clonotype was counted ten times or more. This chain connects TRBV30 to TRBJ2-5; D may correspond to TRBD1 or TRBD2 (5 bases each). This CDR3 region has 13 residues. The germline CDR1 and CDR2 sequences are GTSNPN and SVGIG (reference sequence). V lost 0 bases and J lost 2, with 7 bases in between. CDR3 DNA sequence: TGTGCCTGGAGTGTGGGACGGCAAGAGACCCAGTACTTC. It is translated as CAWSVGRQETQYF.

The rearrangement links TRBV4-3 to TRBJ2-1, with D perhaps being TRBD1 or TRBD2 (5 bases each). The germline V and J ends were trimmed by 4 bases and 7 bases, with 8 bases remaining between them. This CDR3 is built from 12 residues. Germline CDR1 and CDR2: LGHNA and YSLEER. This CDR3 reads CASSPEGNEQFF. CDR3 in DNA: TGCGCCAGCAGCCCAGAGGGGAATGAGCAGTTCTTC.

This clonotype was seen at least ten times. The rearrangement uses TRBV12-5 and TRBJ2-5; 8 bases are shared with TRBD1. The germline V gene has CDR1 LGHNT and CDR2 FRNRAP. V shed 5 bases, J shed 4 bases, and the junction held 6 bases outside the gene matches. The CDR3 sequence is 14 residues long. CDR3 amino acids: CASGPGQGRETQYF. The CDR3 DNA follows: TGTGCTAGTGGTCCTGGACAGGGACGAGAGACCCAGTACTTC.

This clonotype was recorded many times. The chain combines TRBV7-9 with TRBJ2-3; D gene uncertain. Germline V gives CDR1 SEHNR, CDR2 FQNEAQ (reference sequence). The CDR3 sequence is 14 residues long. The V end lost 2 bases, the J end lost 9 bases, and 15 bases lay between the germline ends. CDR3 bases: TGTGCCAGCAGCTTAAGTACCGCGAGCGACACGCAGTATTTT. Protein product: CASSLSTASDTQYF.

This clonotype was counted many times. The J gene is TRBJ2-2, the V gene TRBV18, with D tentatively TRBD1 or TRBD2 (5 bases each). This CDR3 has 17 amino acids. The V and J ends lost 1 base and 8 bases respectively, with 20 bases between them. Germline CDR1 is KGHSH and CDR2 is LQKENI. The DNA of the CDR3 is TGTGCCAGCTCACCACTTAGTGTCGGAGCCGGGACGGGGGAGCTGTTTTTT. Protein product: CASSPLSVGAGTGELFF.

The V and J genes are TRBV6-2 or TRBV6-3 and TRBJ2-7, with 9 bases fitting TRBD1. V was pared by 0 bases and J by 6 bases, with 6 bases of the junction left unmatched. This CDR3 is 15 amino acids long. Germline V lookup: CDR1 MNHEY, CDR2 SVGEGT. As DNA, the CDR3 is TGTGCCAGCAGTTACTCAGGGACAGGGCAAGGCGAGCAGTACTTC. Translated: CASSYSGTGQGEQYF.

This clonotype was observed at least ten times. The chain links TRBV28 to TRBJ2-2, with TRBD1 identical over 7 bases. Germline V CDR1 and CDR2: MDHEN, SYDVKM. The CDR3 loop spans 15 amino acids. Losses at the gene ends were 6 bases for V and 0 bases for J; bases not matched to a gene: 4. CDR3 nucleotides: TGTGCCAGCAGCTCGGGACAGTCGAACACCGGGGAGCTGTTTTTT. It specifies CASSSGQSNTGELFF.

This clonotype was seen many times. The CDR3: CASSMGPGGNQPQHF. The CDR3 DNA reads as TGTGCCAGCAGCATGGGACCTGGGGGCAATCAGCCCCAGCATTTT. J is TRBJ1-5 and V is TRBV5-4; possibly TRBD1 for D (5 bases). Deletions cut 4 bases from V and 2 bases from J, with 13 bases between. There are 15 residues in the CDR3. Germline CDR1 reads SGHNT; CDR2 reads YYREEE (reference sequence). Based on the CDR3 plus reference TRBV5-4 and TRBJ1-5, the full variable domain is ETGVTQSPTHLIKTRGQQVTLRCSSQSGHNTVSWYQQALGQGPQFIFQYYREEENGRGNFPPRFSGLQFPNYSSELNVNALELDDSALYLCASSMGPGGNQPQHFGDGTRLSIL.

Comments on this clonotype: A much larger clone is a single base away; this may be a read error. This chain links TRBV6-5 with TRBJ1-3; possible D gene TRBD1, 6 bases. The CDR3 runs 16 residues. Germline V gene lookup returns CDR1 MNHEY and CDR2 SVGAGI. With 2 bases removed from V and 6 bases from J, the gap between germline ends came to 17 bases. The CDR3 loop reads CASSYTYRGAVNTIYF. DNA of the CDR3: TGTGCCAGCAGTTACACGTACCGGGGGGCTGTAAACACCATATATTTT.

The genes are TRBV7-3 and TRBJ1-2; D is ambiguous. The CDR3 totals 13 residues. The V end lost 4 bases, the J end lost 8 bases, and 14 bases lay between the germline ends. Germline CDR1 is SGHTA and CDR2 is FQGTGA. CDR3 in amino acids: CASSSDPSRGYTF. DNA of the CDR3: TGTGCCAGCAGCTCCGACCCCTCGCGGGGCTACACCTTC.

This clonotype was picked up many times. J is TRBJ1-5 and V is TRBV19; 9 bases agree with TRBD1. CDR3 length: 17 amino acids. The germline gives CDR1 LNHDA, CDR2 SQIVND (reference sequence). After removal of 5 bases from V and 1 base from J, the junction contained 9 bases not matched to a gene. The CDR3 region is CASSLTGGGLSNQPQHF. The DNA for the CDR3 is TGTGCCAGTAGTTTGACAGGGGGAGGATTAAGCAATCAGCCCCAGCATTTT.

This clonotype was counted many times. The chain combines TRBV6-2 or TRBV6-3 with TRBJ1-3; unclear D gene. Between the trimmed V and J ends, which lost 5 bases and 4 bases, there was a span of 18 bases. The CDR3 sequence is 16 residues long. Germline V gene data show CDR1 as MNHEY and CDR2 as SVGEGT. The CDR3 loop is CASSPTPGSRGNTIYF. CDR3 DNA: TGTGCCAGCAGTCCAACTCCGGGAAGTCGGGGAAACACCATATATTTT.

This clonotype was seen a handful of times. The V and J genes are TRBV14 and TRBJ2-7; D gene unclear. With the DNA end fitting TRBJ2-1 better, the J assignment may be wrong. The CDR3 is 13 residues long. CDR1 is SGHDN, CDR2 FVKESK, per germline. CDR3 bases: TGTGCCAGCAGCCAAGGCGTAAGAATTGCGCAGTTCTTC. Protein product: CASSQGVRIAQFF.

By share, this clonotype ranks as medium-sized. The genes are TRBV6-2 or TRBV6-3 and TRBJ2-4, with 8 bases matching TRBD2. The CDR3 sequence is 15 residues long. V was clipped by 6 bases and J by 0 bases; unmatched bases: 4. In germline, CDR1 is MNHEY, CDR2 SVGEGT. Here the CDR3 DNA reads TGTGCCAGCAGGCGGGGGGCTCTAGCCAAAAACATTCAGTACTTC. Protein sequence: CASRRGALAKNIQYF.

V gene TRBV27 combines with J gene TRBJ2-1; D is possibly TRBD1 or TRBD2 (5 bases each). Between the trimmed V and J ends, which lost 3 bases and 5 bases, there was a span of 8 bases. Germline CDR1 is MNHEY and CDR2 is SMNVEV (reference sequence). CDR3 length equals 13 residues. This chain's CDR3 is CASSFRENNEQFF. Here the CDR3 DNA reads TGTGCCAGCAGTTTCAGGGAGAACAATGAGCAGTTCTTC.

This clonotype showed up just a few times. The chain carries TRBV20-1 and TRBJ2-3; 11 positions agree with TRBD1. The germline gives CDR1 DFQATT, CDR2 SNEGSKA (reference sequence). Trimming took 5 bases from V and 6 from J; bases not matched to a gene: 7. This CDR3 spans 14 amino acids. CDR3 in amino acids: CSAQAGQGADTQYF. The DNA for the CDR3 is TGCAGTGCTCAGGCCGGACAGGGGGCGGATACGCAGTATTTT.

The table lists this clonotype with many counts. J is TRBJ2-1 and V is TRBV29-1, with 7 bases identical to TRBD1. V dropped 6 bases and J dropped 6; count of bases not matched to a gene: 14. Per germline, CDR1 SQVTM and CDR2 ANQGSEA. The CDR3 runs to 15 residues. The CDR3 spells CSVLLRDSLGNEQFF. The CDR3 nucleotides are TGCAGCGTCCTTCTACGGGACAGCCTCGGCAATGAGCAGTTCTTC.

This clonotype was seen repeatedly, ten times or more. This chain joins TRBV29-1 and TRBJ1-5; no firm D call. From germline, CDR1 is SQVTM and CDR2 ANQGSEA. This CDR3 has 15 residues. V lost 4 bases, J lost 3 bases, and 16 bases lay in between. This CDR3 is CSVGSASFPNQPQHF. In DNA form, the CDR3 reads TGCAGCGTTGGCAGTGCGTCCTTCCCCAATCAGCCCCAGCATTTT.

This clonotype was seen many times. This chain uses TRBV7-9 with TRBJ1-2; D is unclear. The CDR3 runs to 12 residues. Trimming shortened V by 5 bases and J by 4 bases, and 8 bases separated the two germline ends. Germline V gives CDR1 SEHNR, CDR2 FQNEAQ (reference sequence). The CDR3 bases are TGTGCCAGCAGCGACGGACCCTATGGCTACACCTTC. Translation gives CASSDGPYGYTF. Supplemented by reference TRBV7-9 and TRBJ1-2, the full variable domain reads DTGVSQNPRHKITKRGQNVTFRCDPISEHNRLYWYRQTLGQGPEFLTYFQNEAQLEKSRLLSDRFSAERPKGSFSTLEIQRTEQGDSAMYLCASSDGPYGYTFGSGTRLTVV.

By sample fraction, this clonotype is medium-sized. V is TRBV19 and J is TRBJ1-6; no definite D call. This CDR3 contains 15 residues. The V and J ends lost 9 bases and 10 bases respectively, with 22 bases between them. In germline, CDR1 is LNHDA, CDR2 SQIVND (reference sequence). CDR3 region: CASQAYTSTYSPLHF. CDR3 coding DNA: TGTGCCAGCCAGGCCTACACCTCCACATACTCACCCCTCCACTTT.

This clonotype showed up just a few times. The J gene is TRBJ2-7, the V gene TRBV5-1; possible D gene TRBD2, 6 bases. The CDR3 length is 14 residues. The V gene's germline CDR1 is SGHRS and CDR2 YFSETQ. V was cut by 2 bases and J by 5 bases, with 14 bases left in between. The chain's CDR3 is CASSFGHGEDEQYF. The CDR3 nucleotides are TGCGCCAGCAGCTTTGGACACGGGGAGGACGAGCAGTACTTC.

This clonotype has a handful of counts. The chain recombines TRBV15 with TRBJ2-5; 8 positions agree with TRBD1. The CDR3 loop spans 13 amino acids. V shed 4 bases, J shed 5 bases, and the junction held 3 bases outside the gene matches. Germline assignment: CDR1 LNHNV and CDR2 YYDKDF (reference sequence). CDR3 sequence reads: CATSTNRGETQYF. The CDR3 coding sequence is TGTGCCACCAGCACCAACAGGGGGGAGACCCAGTACTTC.

The chain uses TRBV20-1 and TRBJ2-3; the D is unclear. With 3 bases removed from V and 1 base from J, the gap between germline ends came to 17 bases. Germline values: CDR1 DFQATT, CDR2 SNEGSKA (reference sequence). There are 16 residues in the CDR3. The chain's CDR3 is CSASGQVGAGTDTQYF. The CDR3 DNA reads TGCAGTGCTAGCGGCCAGGTGGGTGCGGGCACAGATACGCAGTATTTT.

The table lists this clonotype with a few counts. A much larger clone sits a single nucleotide away, making a read error possible. The V call is TRBV27, the J call TRBJ1-6, with D possibly being TRBD1 (5 bases). Germline-derived CDR1 and CDR2 are MNHEY and SMNVEV (reference sequence). The CDR3 length is 13 residues. In DNA form, the CDR3 reads TGTGCCAGCAGTTTGGGGGAAGGATCACCCCCCCACTTT. Protein: CASSLGEGSPPHF.

This clonotype is judged medium-sized (0.01 to 0.1%). The chain recombines TRBV15 with TRBJ1-2, with a tentative D call TRBD1 (6 bases). The V end was cut by 0 bases, the J end by 5 bases, with 10 bases between. This CDR3 spans 14 amino acids. Germline CDR1 LNHNV, CDR2 YYDKDF (reference sequence). The chain's CDR3 is CATSRDKGGYGYTF. The DNA for the CDR3 is TGTGCCACCAGCAGAGATAAGGGGGGGTATGGCTACACCTTC.

In its sample, this clonotype was seen a few times. The CDR3: CASSFVFPYEQYF. In DNA form, the CDR3 reads TGTGCCAGCAGCTTCGTCTTTCCCTACGAGCAGTACTTC. The chain joins TRBV27 to TRBJ2-7; D not resolved. The CDR3 has 13 amino acids. The V end lost 6 bases, the J end lost 2 bases, and 11 bases lay between the germline ends. Germline V gene data show CDR1 as MNHEY and CDR2 as SMNVEV (reference sequence).

This clonotype was observed at least ten times. J is TRBJ2-7 and V is TRBV6-1, with D possibly TRBD2 on 6 matching bases. V was cut by 6 bases and J by 0 bases, with 15 bases left in between. The CDR3 loop spans 15 amino acids. Germline V gene lookup returns CDR1 MNHNS and CDR2 SASEGT. The DNA of the CDR3 is TGTGCCAGCAGCCCACGGGTCGGGAGCTCCTACGAGCAGTACTTC. Protein product: CASSPRVGSSYEQYF.

This clonotype occurred a few times. The CDR3 DNA follows: TGCAGCGTCGGATCCGCCTACGAGCAGTACTTC. Its protein product is CSVGSAYEQYF. The V call is TRBV29-1, the J call TRBJ2-7; D is ambiguous. Germline values: CDR1 SQVTM, CDR2 ANQGSEA. The CDR3 length is 11 residues. V was pared by 6 bases and J by 2 bases, with 8 bases between.

The table lists this clonotype with many counts. This chain uses TRBV18 with TRBJ1-3; TRBD1 is a possible D gene (6 bases). CDR3 length: 13 residues. Deletions cut 5 bases from V and 2 bases from J, with 7 bases between. From germline, CDR1 is KGHSH and CDR2 LQKENI. CDR3: CASSTGPGNTIYF. CDR3 nucleotide sequence: TGTGCCAGCTCAACAGGGCCTGGAAACACCATATATTTT.

The sample holds many counts of this clonotype. The chain is built from TRBV18 and TRBJ2-7; 8 bases fit TRBD1. Germline V CDR1 and CDR2: KGHSH, LQKENI. V lost 6 bases and J lost 4; bases outside the gene matches: 8. The CDR3 extends over 14 amino acids. The CDR3 spells CASSPTGAPYEQYF. The CDR3, as DNA: TGTGCCAGCTCCCCGACAGGGGCCCCATACGAGCAGTACTTC.